The 28 T cell receptor beta chains below come from one sample, sequenced in a study of beta chain features in type 1 diabetes. The investigators reverse transcribed all of the isolated RNA, so they sequenced expressed TCRB transcripts. TCRdb keeps only in-frame clones here, not all; method: immunoSEQ multiplex PCR. The sample has some 230,000 clones, over 9.5% seen once. Sequencing was done on a sample of naive CD4+ T cells from blood. The receptors originated from a woman aged 18 to 35 in good health.

The chain recombines TRBV19 with TRBJ2-1; 8 nucleotides agree with TRBD1. Germline V CDR1 and CDR2: LNHDA, SQIVND (reference sequence). V dropped 1 base and J dropped 8; count of bases not matched to a gene: 4. The CDR3 runs to 14 residues. CDR3 sequence reads: CASSIGQGFDEQFF. The CDR3 bases are TGTGCCAGTAGTATAGGACAGGGGTTCGATGAGCAGTTCTTC. The entire variable domain, with the rest obtained from reference TRBV19 and TRBJ2-1, is as follows: DGGITQSPKYLFRKEGQNVTLSCEQNLNHDAMYWYRQDPGQGLRLIYYSQIVNDFQKGDIAEGYSVSREKKESFPLTVTSAQKNPTAFYLCASSIGQGFDEQFFGPGTRLTVL.

This clone occurred a few times. The gene calls are TRBV4-1 and TRBJ1-5; tentative D call: TRBD1 (5 bases). Trimming removed 0 bases from V and 2 bases from J, with 11 bases in between. This CDR3 comprises 16 residues. Germline V gene data show CDR1 as MGHRA and CDR2 as YSYEKL. Written as DNA, the CDR3 is TGCGCCAGCAGCCAAGAGCAGGGATCCGGCAATCAGCCCCAGCATTTT. Its translation is CASSQEQGSGNQPQHF.

The chain recombines TRBV4-2 with TRBJ1-2; D may be TRBD1 (5 bases). The V gene's germline CDR1 is LGHNA and CDR2 YNFKEQ. This CDR3 has 14 residues. Trimming cost V 1 base and J 5 bases, with 11 bases left between them. The CDR3, as DNA: TGTGCCAGCAGCCAAGGACAGCTTCCGTATGGCTACACCTTC. This encodes CASSQGQLPYGYTF.

V and J are TRBV9 and TRBJ1-4; TRBD1 is a possible D gene (5 bases). V was trimmed by 0 bases and J by 1 base, leaving 10 bases between them. The germline gives CDR1 SGDLS, CDR2 YYNGEE. The CDR3 loop spans 16 amino acids. The CDR3 DNA is TGTGCCAGCAGCGTAGGGCTCAGGGAAACTAATGAAAAACTGTTTTTT. Its translation: CASSVGLRETNEKLFF.

The chain joins TRBV7-9 to TRBJ1-1; D might be TRBD1 (6 bases). Germline values: CDR1 SEHNR, CDR2 FQNEAQ (reference sequence). Between the trimmed V and J ends, which lost 4 bases and 6 bases, there was a span of 12 bases. The CDR3 is made up of 13 amino acids. CDR3 sequence (DNA): TGTGCCAGCAGCTCTCAGGGGATGGCTGAAGCTTTCTTT. Translating it yields CASSSQGMAEAFF.

V usage is TRBV9 and J usage is TRBJ1-6, with TRBD1 matching over 12 bases. Per germline, CDR1 SGDLS and CDR2 YYNGEE. With 3 bases clipped from V and 0 bases from J, the junction kept 4 bases outside the gene matches. This CDR3 contains 18 residues. The CDR3 sequence: CASSAGTGGSSYNSPLHF. The CDR3 region has the DNA TGTGCCAGCAGCGCCGGGACAGGGGGCTCCTCCTATAATTCACCCCTCCACTTT.

In nucleotides, the CDR3 is TGTGCCAGCAGCTTGTCCGGGACAGGGTCGGCCGGGGAGCTGTTTTTT. It yields the protein CASSLSGTGSAGELFF. The V and J genes are TRBV7-7 and TRBJ2-2; 9 positions agree with TRBD1. Germline V gene lookup returns CDR1 SSHAT and CDR2 FNYEAQ (reference sequence). With V trimmed by 3 bases and J by 6 bases, 8 bases remained unmatched. This CDR3 has 16 residues.

This chain joins TRBV5-1 and TRBJ2-1, with D perhaps matching TRBD2 (5 bases). Looked up from germline, CDR1 is SGHRS and CDR2 is YFSETQ. The CDR3 extends over 13 amino acids. Trimming pared 2 bases from V and 8 bases from J, leaving 11 bases between. DNA of the CDR3: TGCGCCAGCAGCTTAGGGAGTTTAGATGAGCAGTTCTTC. It codes for CASSLGSLDEQFF.

The CDR3 sequence is CASSLGQGGQNEQFF. The CDR3 coding sequence is TGTGCCAGCAGCCTTGGACAGGGGGGACAGAATGAGCAGTTCTTC. The chain joins TRBV7-6 to TRBJ2-1; 10 bases fit TRBD1. In germline, CDR1 is SGHVS, CDR2 FNYEAQ. V lost 5 bases to trimming and J lost 7 bases; unmatched junction nucleotides: 8. The CDR3 contains 15 residues.

The sample holds many counts of this clone. The chain joins TRBV13 to TRBJ1-6; TRBD1 aligns across 7 bases. This CDR3 region has 16 residues. Germline-derived CDR1 and CDR2 are PRHDT and FYEKMQ (reference sequence). V shed 5 bases, J shed 9 bases, and the junction held 13 bases outside the gene matches. The CDR3 here is CASSQGWTGRSSPLHF. The CDR3 nucleotides are TGTGCCAGCAGCCAAGGATGGACAGGCCGGAGTTCACCCCTCCACTTT.

The V gene is TRBV6-5, the J gene TRBJ1-1, with a tentative D call TRBD1 (6 bases). This CDR3 has 15 amino acids. Trimming cost V 6 bases and J 2 bases, with 16 bases left between them. Germline assignment: CDR1 MNHEY and CDR2 SVGAGI. Here the CDR3 DNA reads TGTGCCAGCAGCGACCCGGGGGGGGCTAACACTGAAGCTTTCTTT. This translates into CASSDPGGANTEAFF.

This clone was detected a few times. This rearrangement joins TRBV5-5 to TRBJ2-5, with D possibly being TRBD1 (6 bases). The ends were cut back, 3 bases at V and 2 bases at J, with 11 bases in the middle. The CDR3 sequence is 14 residues long. From germline, CDR1 is SGHKS and CDR2 YYEKEE (reference sequence). The CDR3 reads CASSSLDRQETQYF. The CDR3 DNA reads as TGTGCCAGCAGCTCACTGGACAGACAAGAGACCCAGTACTTC.

The sample holds a few counts of this clone. The chain carries TRBV7-9 and TRBJ2-7; D is ambiguous. The CDR3 has 13 residues. The germline V gene encodes CDR1 SEHNR and CDR2 FQNEAQ (reference sequence). The V and J ends lost 5 bases and 6 bases respectively, with 14 bases between them. DNA of the CDR3: TGTGCCAGCAGCCCAAGCGCTGTTTCCGAGCAGTACTTC. Amino acid sequence: CASSPSAVSEQYF.

The chain links TRBV7-9 to TRBJ2-5, with D maybe TRBD2 (5 bases). The CDR3 length is 13 residues. Trimming stripped 6 bases from V and 5 bases from J, with 13 bases between. The germline gives CDR1 SEHNR, CDR2 FQNEAQ (reference sequence). The CDR3 reads CASRLVQQETQYF. The CDR3 DNA reads TGTGCCAGCAGACTAGTCCAGCAGGAGACCCAGTACTTC.

The chain carries TRBV5-1 and TRBJ2-1, with no clear D. Germline lookup yields CDR1 SGHRS and CDR2 YFSETQ. The CDR3 runs 13 residues. V lost 1 base and J 10 bases, leaving 12 bases between the germline ends. This chain's CDR3 is CASSLNGQEEQFF. The DNA of the CDR3 is TGCGCCAGCAGCTTGAATGGGCAAGAGGAGCAGTTCTTC.

This chain links TRBV11-2 with TRBJ2-5; TRBD1 matches 10 bases. The CDR3 has 17 residues. CDR1 and CDR2 from the germline V gene are SGHAT and FQNNGV. J lost 0 bases, V lost 3 bases, and 7 bases had no gene match. The CDR3 spells CASSFQGTGAYQETQYF. The CDR3 coding sequence is TGTGCCAGCAGCTTCCAGGGGACAGGGGCATACCAAGAGACCCAGTACTTC.

The chain links TRBV4-1 to TRBJ2-5; 8 positions match TRBD2. CDR1 and CDR2 (germline): MGHRA, YSYEKL. The ends lost 1 base at V and 5 bases at J; junction bases unmatched: 3. The CDR3 extends over 14 amino acids. As DNA, the CDR3 is TGCGCCAGCAGCCAAGGCGGGGGGTGGGAGACCCAGTACTTC. Protein sequence: CASSQGGGWETQYF.

The chain uses TRBV5-4 and TRBJ2-5, with D perhaps matching TRBD2 (5 bases). Germline lookup yields CDR1 SGHNT and CDR2 YYREEE (reference sequence). This CDR3 is 13 amino acids long. Trimming pared 4 bases from V and 7 bases from J, leaving 14 bases between. This CDR3 is CASSPDSRVTQYF. CDR3 coding DNA: TGTGCCAGCAGCCCGGACTCAAGGGTGACCCAGTACTTC.

This clone has only a few counts. V usage is TRBV18 and J usage is TRBJ1-2; maybe TRBD1 (5 bases). There are 12 residues in the CDR3. CDR1 KGHSH and CDR2 LQKENI come from the germline V gene. Between the trimmed V and J ends, which lost 4 bases and 7 bases, there was a span of 10 bases. This CDR3 reads CASSQGQGGYTF. CDR3 DNA sequence: TGTGCCAGCTCACAGGGGCAGGGTGGCTACACCTTC.

This clone was observed a few times. This chain uses TRBV6-5 with TRBJ1-4; 7 bases map to TRBD1. The CDR3 runs 14 residues. Germline V gives CDR1 MNHEY, CDR2 SVGAGI. With V trimmed by 6 bases and J by 7 bases, 8 bases remained unmatched. This CDR3 reads CASSAGGGSEKLFF. CDR3 coding DNA: TGTGCCAGCAGCGCAGGGGGAGGTAGTGAAAAACTGTTTTTT.

This clone was counted between two and nine times. This chain links TRBV23-1 with TRBJ2-7; 8 positions match TRBD2. TRBV23-1 counts as an open reading frame of uncertain function. The CDR3 has 16 residues. V lost 4 bases to trimming and J lost 0 bases; unmatched junction nucleotides: 8. CDR3 residues: CASSPPTGGISYEQYF. CDR3 nucleotides: TGCGCCAGCAGTCCGCCAACGGGGGGGATCTCCTACGAGCAGTACTTC.

This clone was seen a handful of times. At the DNA level, this CDR3 is encoded by other sequences in the same sample as well. This chain links TRBV5-1 with TRBJ2-5, with 7 bases lining up with TRBD2. CDR1 and CDR2 from the germline V gene are SGHRS and YFSETQ. Trimming at V came to 2 bases and at J to 3 bases, leaving 1 base not matched to a gene. The length of the CDR3 is 13 residues. For the CDR3, the DNA is TGCGCCAGCAGCTTCGCGGGAGAAGAGACCCAGTACTTC. Encoded protein: CASSFAGEETQYF. Variable domain in full (rest from reference TRBV5-1 and TRBJ2-5): KAGVTQTPRYLIKTRGQQVTLSCSPISGHRSVSWYQQTPGQGLQFLFEYFSETQRNKGNFPGRFSGRQFSNSRSEMNVSTLELGDSALYLCASSFAGEETQYFGPGTRLLVL.

This chain links TRBV19 with TRBJ2-3; D call uncertain. The CDR3 loop spans 15 amino acids. In germline, CDR1 is LNHDA, CDR2 SQIVND (reference sequence). Trimming left V 3 bases short and J 3 bases short, with 13 bases between. CDR3: CASSIGSRWTDTQYF. The CDR3 DNA reads TGTGCCAGTAGTATTGGTTCGAGATGGACAGATACGCAGTATTTT.

The rearrangement links TRBV2 to TRBJ1-2, with D unresolved. Germline values: CDR1 SNHLY, CDR2 FYNNEI. V was pared by 6 bases and J by 3 bases, with 8 bases between. The CDR3 runs to 12 residues. The CDR3 DNA is TGTGCCAGCAGGTCAGATGACTATGGCTACACCTTC. Translation: CASRSDDYGYTF. The full variable domain, rest sourced from reference TRBV2 and TRBJ1-2, is EPEVTQTPSHQVTQMGQEVILRCVPISNHLYFYWYRQILGQKVEFLVSFYNNEISEKSEIFDDQFSVERPDGSNFTLKIRSTKLEDSAMYFCASRSDDYGYTFGSGTRLTVV.

This clone was seen only a few times. The rearrangement uses TRBV11-2 and TRBJ1-5; 9 bases map to TRBD1. J was trimmed by 2 bases and V by 6 bases; bases with no gene match: 11. CDR1 SGHAT and CDR2 FQNNGV come from the germline V gene. There are 17 residues in the CDR3. CDR3 nucleotide sequence: TGTGCCAGCAGACCTCGACAGGGGGTATTTGGCAATCAGCCCCAGCATTTT. Translating gives CASRPRQGVFGNQPQHF.

The gene calls are TRBV6-6 and TRBJ1-4; 8 nucleotides match TRBD1. V gave up 2 bases and J gave up 8 bases; unmatched junction bases: 4. The CDR3 spans 14 residues. Germline values: CDR1 MNHNY, CDR2 SVGAGI (reference sequence). The CDR3 DNA follows: TGTGCCAGCAGTTACGGGACAGGAGGGGAAAAACTGTTTTTT. Its protein product is CASSYGTGGEKLFF.

The CDR3 nucleotides read TGCGCCAGCAGCTTGGCGAGGCTAGCGGGGGGGCCAGAGACCCAGTACTTC. Amino acid sequence: CASSLARLAGGPETQYF. The rearrangement joins TRBV5-1 to TRBJ2-5, with 12 bases lining up with TRBD2. Trimming cost V 0 bases and J 4 bases; bases outside gene matches: 7. In germline, CDR1 is SGHRS, CDR2 YFSETQ. There are 17 residues in the CDR3.

This chain joins TRBV19 and TRBJ2-6, with a tentative D call TRBD2 (6 bases). Germline lookup yields CDR1 LNHDA and CDR2 SQIVND (reference sequence). The CDR3 totals 20 residues. The V gene lost 3 bases and the J gene lost 2 bases, with 23 bases spanning the gap. CDR3 amino acids: CASSISPLGGGSAGANVLTF. In DNA form, the CDR3 reads TGTGCCAGTAGTATTAGCCCTCTGGGAGGAGGATCAGCTGGGGCCAACGTCCTGACTTTC.